Listed below are T cell receptor beta chains from one sample, sequenced in a study of blood T cell repertoires in COVID-19. Measured with immunoSEQ multiplex PCR; TCRdb has only the in-frame clones, and not every one. The repertoire holds around 400,000 clones, with over 75% as singletons. The sequenced material came from PBMCs or T cells enriched from blood (not recorded which). The receptors stem from a woman aged 18-29 years who had been exposed to COVID-19. The CDR3 runs from the conserved cysteine through the conserved F or W. The D gene is left open where the match is weak. Size values are once, few and many counts, or a class for expanded clones, and some rows have none.

cdr3_nt,cdr3_aa,v_call,j_call,clone_size,d_call
TGTGCCAGCATCCTCACGGGGACAGGGCTAAACACTGAAGCTTTCTTT,CASILTGTGLNTEAFF,TRBV5-5,TRBJ1-1,.,TRBD1
TGTGCCAGCAGCCAACGGGACTCAAACTCCGAGCAGTACTTC,CASSQRDSNSEQYF,TRBV3-1/TRBV3-2,TRBJ2-7,.,.
TGCAGCGTTCCGGCACAGGGGAGTTATGGCTACACCTTC,CSVPAQGSYGYTF,TRBV29-1,TRBJ1-2,.,TRBD1
TGTGCCAGCAGCTCTTCAGGGGGGTCAAATCAGCCCCAGCATTTT,CASSSSGGSNQPQHF,TRBV7-9,TRBJ1-5,.,TRBD1
TGTGCCAGTATGGGAGGACCGGACACTGAAGCTTTCTTT,CASMGGPDTEAFF,TRBV19,TRBJ1-1,.,.
TGCGCCAGCAGCCAAGTAGCGGGGGCCCTCTCCTACGAGCAGTACTTC,CASSQVAGALSYEQYF,TRBV4-3,TRBJ2-7,.,TRBD2
TGTGCCAGTAGTATAGTGACGACAGGGTACAATGAGCAGTTCTTC,CASSIVTTGYNEQFF,TRBV19,TRBJ2-1,.,TRBD1
TGTGCCAGCACCGCGGGGGCGAACAATCAGCCCCAGCATTTT,CASTAGANNQPQHF,TRBV6-5,TRBJ1-5,.,.
TGTGCCAGCAGCTTAGCGGATAGCGGGAGAAATGAGCAGTTCTTC,CASSLADSGRNEQFF,TRBV7-6,TRBJ2-1,.,TRBD2
TGTGCCTCCCTCGGTCAGGGGGCGTACGAGCAGTACTTC,CASLGQGAYEQYF,TRBV30,TRBJ2-7,.,TRBD1
TGTGCCAGGTTAACAGGTAATGAAAAACTGTTTTTT,CARLTGNEKLFF,TRBV28,TRBJ1-4,few,.
TGTGCCAGCAGCTTTCCTCCGAATGAGCAGTTCTTC,CASSFPPNEQFF,TRBV7-3,TRBJ2-1,once,.
TGTGCCAGCAGCCAAGGGACAGGGTACACTAATGAAAAACTGTTTTTT,CASSQGTGYTNEKLFF,TRBV3-1/TRBV3-2,TRBJ1-4,few,TRBD1
TGTGCCAGCAGAAAAACAGGGGGCTCTGATTCACCCCTCCACTTT,CASRKTGGSDSPLHF,TRBV28,TRBJ1-6,.,TRBD1
TGTGCCAGTAGTACGCTCCTGGAGGGCCCCTACGAGCAGTACTTC,CASSTLLEGPYEQYF,TRBV19,TRBJ2-7,.,.
TGTGCCTGGAGTGTACAGGACAACACTGAAGCTTTCTTT,CAWSVQDNTEAFF,TRBV30,TRBJ1-1,once,.
TGTGCCTGGACCCGACAGGGGATCGGTGAAGCTTTCTTT,CAWTRQGIGEAFF,TRBV30,TRBJ1-1,few,TRBD1
TGTGCCAGCAGCTTAGGGCTCGGACAGGGGTATAATTCACCCCTCCACTTT,CASSLGLGQGYNSPLHF,TRBV7-8,TRBJ1-6,.,TRBD1
TGTGCCAGCAGCCAGAAACTAGCGGGAGTTTACGAGCAGTACTTC,CASSQKLAGVYEQYF,TRBV3-1/TRBV3-2,TRBJ2-7,.,TRBD2
TGTGCCAGTAACCGGAGGGACAGGGGACATCAGCCCCAGCATTTT,CASNRRDRGHQPQHF,TRBV19,TRBJ1-5,.,TRBD1
TGTGCCAGCAGCTTAGGGGGCTCAAAGGGGGAAAAACTGTTTTTT,CASSLGGSKGEKLFF,TRBV7-2,TRBJ1-4,.,.
TGTGCCAGCAGCATCCTATTCTTCGGGGTAGGAGAGACCCAGTACTTC,CASSILFFGVGETQYF,TRBV7-6,TRBJ2-5,.,.
TGTGCCAGCAGCACTCCTTGGGAGCAGGGAGGGGGACTGGATGGAAACACCATATATTTT,CASSTPWEQGGGLDGNTIYF,TRBV9,TRBJ1-3,.,.
TGTGCCAGCAGCCCTGTCGGGTCCACTGAAGCTTTCTTT,CASSPVGSTEAFF,TRBV3-1/TRBV3-2,TRBJ1-1,few,.
TGTGCCAGTACCGCCCCCGGACTGGCTATCCAGTACTTC,CASTAPGLAIQYF,TRBV19,TRBJ2-5,.,.
TGTGCCAGCAGTCAGGGATCATTGAGGAGCTCCTACAATGAGCAGTTCTTC,CASSQGSLRSSYNEQFF,TRBV3-1/TRBV3-2,TRBJ2-1,.,.
TGTGCCAGCAGCTTGAATCCAGGGCGCCGTGGTCCGTGGACTGAAGCTTTCTTT,CASSLNPGRRGPWTEAFF,TRBV5-6,TRBJ1-1,.,.
TGTGCCAGTGGACCGGGACTAGCGGCTGGCGAGCAGTACTTC,CASGPGLAAGEQYF,TRBV19,TRBJ2-7,.,TRBD2
TGTGCCAGCAGCCAAGGTAGTTCAACCCAGTACTTC,CASSQGSSTQYF,TRBV4-2,TRBJ2-5,.,.
TGTGCCAGCACCACCTGGGGGGTTGTCACCGGGGAGCTGTTTTTT,CASTTWGVVTGELFF,TRBV13,TRBJ2-2,.,.
TGTGCCAGCTCGGGACAGGGAGGCCCATATGGCTACACCTTC,CASSGQGGPYGYTF,TRBV18,TRBJ1-2,once,TRBD1
TGCGCCAGCAGCCAAGATATCCGGGGATGGGAGACCCAGTACTTC,CASSQDIRGWETQYF,TRBV4-3,TRBJ2-5,.,.
TGTGCCAGCAGTTCCGACAGGTTGGGTTCACCCCTCCACTTT,CASSSDRLGSPLHF,TRBV6-6,TRBJ1-6,.,.
TGTGCCTGGAGGACAGCAACCAACTATGGCTACACCTTC,CAWRTATNYGYTF,TRBV30,TRBJ1-2,.,.
TGTGCCAGCAGCTTGTCCAGGGGGGATACGCAGTATTTT,CASSLSRGDTQYF,TRBV11-2,TRBJ2-3,.,TRBD1
TGTGCCAGCAGCCCGGCGGGGGCGAACACTGAAGCTTTCTTT,CASSPAGANTEAFF,TRBV7-3,TRBJ1-1,.,.
TGTGCCAGCAGTTTATCTATGTCTAGCGGGAGCATCTACGAGCAGTACTTC,CASSLSMSSGSIYEQYF,TRBV27,TRBJ2-7,few,TRBD2
TGTGCCAGCAGTCTCAGGACAGGGGGCAACTATGGCTACACCTTC,CASSLRTGGNYGYTF,TRBV6-5,TRBJ1-2,.,TRBD1
TGTGCCAGCAGCCAAAACATCGACAGCCTTAGGACCGGGGAGCTGTTTTTT,CASSQNIDSLRTGELFF,TRBV4-2,TRBJ2-2,.,.
TGTGCCAGCAGCAATTTCCGGGGCTACACCTTC,CASSNFRGYTF,TRBV28,TRBJ1-2,.,.
TGTGCCAGCAAAATTTCCCACCCCGCAGATGGGACACCAAACTATGGCTACACCTTC,CASKISHPADGTPNYGYTF,TRBV28,TRBJ1-2,.,.
TGTGCCAGCAGACAATATCAGGGGGCAAATCAGCCCCAGCATTTT,CASRQYQGANQPQHF,TRBV27,TRBJ1-5,.,TRBD1
TGTGCCAGCAGCCGGGACAGATCGGCCTACGAGCAGTACTTC,CASSRDRSAYEQYF,TRBV5-4,TRBJ2-7,.,TRBD1
TGTGCCAGCAGCGTAGTTCCAGTGAACACTGAAGCTTTCTTT,CASSVVPVNTEAFF,TRBV9,TRBJ1-1,.,.
TGTGCCACCAGCCGCGCGGACAGGGACGGTGGAAAACTGTTTTTT,CATSRADRDGGKLFF,TRBV15,TRBJ1-4,.,TRBD1
TGTGCCAGCAGCTTGGGGGCAGGGTACAATGGGCCCCAGCATTTT,CASSLGAGYNGPQHF,TRBV5-5,TRBJ1-5,few,.
TGTGCCAGTAGTCCTAGCGGGGGGCCAGGCTCCTACAATGAGCAGTTCTTC,CASSPSGGPGSYNEQFF,TRBV19,TRBJ2-1,once,TRBD2
TGTGCCAGCAGCGCTAGGGGTATGGATAATTCACCCCTCCACTTT,CASSARGMDNSPLHF,TRBV7-2,TRBJ1-6,.,.
TGTGCCAGCAGCCCCGGGGGGCCTTATCAGCCCCAGCATTTT,CASSPGGPYQPQHF,TRBV6-5,TRBJ1-5,.,.
TGTGCCGGAGGGACAGGGCTTAACGAGCAGTACTTC,CAGGTGLNEQYF,TRBV6-5,TRBJ2-7,.,TRBD1
TGTGCCAGCAACAGTCAGGGTCTAGGGAACACTGAAGCTTTCTTT,CASNSQGLGNTEAFF,TRBV28,TRBJ1-1,.,.
TGCGCCAGCAGCCAAGGAGCGGGTACCTCCTACGAGCAGTACTTC,CASSQGAGTSYEQYF,TRBV4-1,TRBJ2-7,.,.